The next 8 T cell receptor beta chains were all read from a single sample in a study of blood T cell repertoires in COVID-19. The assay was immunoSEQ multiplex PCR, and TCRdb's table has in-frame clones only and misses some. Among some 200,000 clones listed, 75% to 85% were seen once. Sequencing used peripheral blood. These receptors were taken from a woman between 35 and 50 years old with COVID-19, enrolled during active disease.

CDR3 sequence reads: CASSPSLATGTEAFF. The CDR3 nucleotides read TGTGCCAGCAGCCCGTCGTTGGCGACGGGCACTGAAGCTTTCTTT. The chain combines TRBV5-5 with TRBJ1-1; no definite D call. The CDR3 is 15 residues long. Germline V gene lookup returns CDR1 SGHKS and CDR2 YYEKEE (reference sequence). Trimming cost V 4 bases and J 4 bases, with 17 bases left between them.

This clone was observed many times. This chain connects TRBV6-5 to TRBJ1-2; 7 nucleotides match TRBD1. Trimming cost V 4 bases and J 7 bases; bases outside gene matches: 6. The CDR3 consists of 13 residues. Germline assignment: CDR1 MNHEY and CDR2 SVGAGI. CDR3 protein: CASSSRTGTGYTF. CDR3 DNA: TGTGCCAGCAGTTCGCGGACAGGAACTGGCTACACCTTC.

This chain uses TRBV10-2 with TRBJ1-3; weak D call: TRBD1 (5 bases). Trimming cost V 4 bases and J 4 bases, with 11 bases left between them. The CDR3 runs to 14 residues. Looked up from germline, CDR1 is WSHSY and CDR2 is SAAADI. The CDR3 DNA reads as TGCGCCAGCAGTGTCGGAGGGGAAGGAAACACCATATATTTT. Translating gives CASSVGGEGNTIYF.

CDR3 DNA sequence: TGTGCCAGCAGCCAAGACGGAAGGACAGGGCCCTACAATGAGCAGTTCTTC. It yields the protein CASSQDGRTGPYNEQFF. This chain links TRBV14 with TRBJ2-1; 8 bases are shared with TRBD1. The germline V gene encodes CDR1 SGHDN and CDR2 FVKESK. The CDR3 is 17 residues long. V gave up 0 bases and J gave up 2 bases; unmatched junction bases: 6.

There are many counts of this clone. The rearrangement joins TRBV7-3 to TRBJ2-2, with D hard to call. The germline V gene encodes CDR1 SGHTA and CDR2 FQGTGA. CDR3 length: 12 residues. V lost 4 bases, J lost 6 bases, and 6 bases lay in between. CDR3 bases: TGTGCCAGCAGCTCAGATGCCGGGGAGCTGTTTTTT. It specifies CASSSDAGELFF.

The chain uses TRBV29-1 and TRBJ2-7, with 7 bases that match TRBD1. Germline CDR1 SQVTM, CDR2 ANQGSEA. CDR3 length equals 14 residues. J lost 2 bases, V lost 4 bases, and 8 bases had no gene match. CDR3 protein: CSVVEWDSTYEQYF. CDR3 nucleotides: TGCAGCGTTGTTGAGTGGGACAGCACCTACGAGCAGTACTTC.

For the CDR3, the DNA is TGCGCCAGCACCAAACGGGGGACAGGGGCCACCGGGGAGCTGTTTTTT. It yields the protein CASTKRGTGATGELFF. The chain uses TRBV4-1 and TRBJ2-2, with TRBD1 matching 10 bases. With V trimmed by 7 bases and J by 4 bases, 9 bases remained unmatched. CDR3 length: 16 residues. Per germline, CDR1 MGHRA and CDR2 YSYEKL.

The CDR3 nucleotides are TGTGCCAGCAGTTTTGGACGGGAGACAAAACTATATGGCTACACCTTC. Its protein is CASSFGRETKLYGYTF. This rearrangement joins TRBV28 to TRBJ1-2; unclear D gene. Germline loops: CDR1 MDHEN, CDR2 SYDVKM. The CDR3 is 16 residues long. The V gene lost 3 bases and the J gene lost 5 bases, with 19 bases spanning the gap.